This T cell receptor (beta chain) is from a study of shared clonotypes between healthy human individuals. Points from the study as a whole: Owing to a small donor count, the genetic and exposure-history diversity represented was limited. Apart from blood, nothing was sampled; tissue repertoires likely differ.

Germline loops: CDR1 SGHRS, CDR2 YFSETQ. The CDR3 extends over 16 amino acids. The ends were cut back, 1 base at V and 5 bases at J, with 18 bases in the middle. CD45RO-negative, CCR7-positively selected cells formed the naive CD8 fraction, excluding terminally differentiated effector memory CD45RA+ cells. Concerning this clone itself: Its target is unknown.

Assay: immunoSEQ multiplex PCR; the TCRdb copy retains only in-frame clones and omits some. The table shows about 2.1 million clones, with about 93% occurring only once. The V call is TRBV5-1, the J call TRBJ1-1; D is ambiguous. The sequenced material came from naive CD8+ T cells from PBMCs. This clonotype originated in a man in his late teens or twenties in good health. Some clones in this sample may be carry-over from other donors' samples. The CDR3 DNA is TGCGCCAGCAGCTTGAATCCTCACGGGCTTCGGACTGAAGCTTTCTTT. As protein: CASSLNPHGLRTEAFF.